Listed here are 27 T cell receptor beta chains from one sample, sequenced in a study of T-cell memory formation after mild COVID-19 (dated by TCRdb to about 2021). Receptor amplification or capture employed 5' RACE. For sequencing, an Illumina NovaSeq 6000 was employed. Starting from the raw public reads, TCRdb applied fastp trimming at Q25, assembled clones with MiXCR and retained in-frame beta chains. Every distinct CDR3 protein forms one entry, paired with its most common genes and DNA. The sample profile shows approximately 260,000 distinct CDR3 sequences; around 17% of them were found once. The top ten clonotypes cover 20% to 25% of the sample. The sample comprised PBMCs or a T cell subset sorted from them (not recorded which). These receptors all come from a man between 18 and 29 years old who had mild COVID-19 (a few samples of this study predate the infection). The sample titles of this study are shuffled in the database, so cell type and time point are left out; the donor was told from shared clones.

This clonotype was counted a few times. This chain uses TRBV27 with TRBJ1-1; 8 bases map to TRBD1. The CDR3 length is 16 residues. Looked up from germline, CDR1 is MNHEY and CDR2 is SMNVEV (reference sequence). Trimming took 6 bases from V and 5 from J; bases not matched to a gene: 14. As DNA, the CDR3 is TGTGCCAGCAGGCCAAACCTACAGGGGGAGAGAACTGAAGCTTTCTTT. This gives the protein CASRPNLQGERTEAFF.

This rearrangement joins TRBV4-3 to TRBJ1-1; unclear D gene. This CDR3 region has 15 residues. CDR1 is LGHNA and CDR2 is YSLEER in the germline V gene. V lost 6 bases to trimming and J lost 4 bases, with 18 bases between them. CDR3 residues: CASSTPRGIFTEAFF. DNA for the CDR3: TGCGCCAGCAGTACCCCTCGGGGAATTTTCACTGAAGCTTTCTTT.

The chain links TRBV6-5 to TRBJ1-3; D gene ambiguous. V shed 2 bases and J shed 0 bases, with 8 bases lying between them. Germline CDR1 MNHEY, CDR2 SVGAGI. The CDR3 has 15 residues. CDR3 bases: TGTGCCAGCAGTTACGACGGCTCCTCTGGAAACACCATATATTTT. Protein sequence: CASSYDGSSGNTIYF.

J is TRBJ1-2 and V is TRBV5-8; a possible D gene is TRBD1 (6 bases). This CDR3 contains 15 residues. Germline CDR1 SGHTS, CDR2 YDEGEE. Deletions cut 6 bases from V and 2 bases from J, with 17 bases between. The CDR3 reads CASTPGGAFNYGYTF. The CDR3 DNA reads TGTGCCAGCACGCCGGGGGGGGCCTTCAACTATGGCTACACCTTC.

CDR3 sequence (DNA): TGTGCCAGCAGCCAGCCTCTAGGAACCGGCACAGATACGCAGTATTTT. Amino acids: CASSQPLGTGTDTQYF. The chain carries TRBV3-1 and TRBJ2-3; no reliable D call. CDR1 is LGHDT and CDR2 is YNNKEL in the germline V gene (reference sequence). This CDR3 contains 16 residues. The germline V and J ends were trimmed by 3 bases and 1 base, with 14 bases remaining between them.

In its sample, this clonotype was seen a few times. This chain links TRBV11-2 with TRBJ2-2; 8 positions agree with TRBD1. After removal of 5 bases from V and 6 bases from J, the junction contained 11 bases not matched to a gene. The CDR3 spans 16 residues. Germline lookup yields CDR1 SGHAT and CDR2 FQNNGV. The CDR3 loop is CASSPLSTGAAGELFF. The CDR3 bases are TGTGCCAGCAGCCCCCTCTCGACAGGGGCGGCCGGGGAGCTGTTTTTT.

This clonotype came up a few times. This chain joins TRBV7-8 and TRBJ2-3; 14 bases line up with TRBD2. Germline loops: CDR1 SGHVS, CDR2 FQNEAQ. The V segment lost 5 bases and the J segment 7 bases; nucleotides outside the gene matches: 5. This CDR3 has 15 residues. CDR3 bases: TGTGCCAGCAGCCCTGGGACTAGCGGGGGAAATACGCAGTATTTT. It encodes CASSPGTSGGNTQYF.

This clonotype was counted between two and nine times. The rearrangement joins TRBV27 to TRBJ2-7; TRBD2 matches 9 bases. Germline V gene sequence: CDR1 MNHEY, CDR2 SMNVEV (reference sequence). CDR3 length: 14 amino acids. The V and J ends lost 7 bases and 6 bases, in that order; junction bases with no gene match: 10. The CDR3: CASKAGGGWAEQYV. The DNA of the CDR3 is TGTGCCAGCAAGGCGGGGGGGGGCTGGGCCGAGCAGTACGTC.

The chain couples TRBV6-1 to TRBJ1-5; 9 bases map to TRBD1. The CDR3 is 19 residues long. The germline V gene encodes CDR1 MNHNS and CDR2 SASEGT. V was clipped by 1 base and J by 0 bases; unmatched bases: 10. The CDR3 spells CASSEDPGQGIFSNQPQHF. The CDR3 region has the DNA TGTGCCAGCAGTGAAGACCCTGGACAGGGGATCTTTAGCAATCAGCCCCAGCATTTT.

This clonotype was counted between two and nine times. The CDR3 region is CASSQPSEEEQFF. CDR3 bases: TGTGCCAGCAGCCAACCCAGCGAAGAGGAGCAGTTCTTC. The gene calls are TRBV4-2 and TRBJ2-1; D not resolved. Trimming removed 2 bases from V and 10 bases from J, with 12 bases in between. CDR3 length: 13 residues. CDR1 is LGHNA and CDR2 is YNFKEQ in the germline V gene.

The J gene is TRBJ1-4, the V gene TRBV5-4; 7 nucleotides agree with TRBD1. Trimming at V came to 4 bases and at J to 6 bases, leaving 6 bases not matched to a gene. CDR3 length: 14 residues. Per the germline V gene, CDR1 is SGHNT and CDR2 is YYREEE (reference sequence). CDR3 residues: CASSPGTEDEKLFF. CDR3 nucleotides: TGTGCCAGCAGCCCGGGGACAGAGGATGAAAAACTGTTTTTT.

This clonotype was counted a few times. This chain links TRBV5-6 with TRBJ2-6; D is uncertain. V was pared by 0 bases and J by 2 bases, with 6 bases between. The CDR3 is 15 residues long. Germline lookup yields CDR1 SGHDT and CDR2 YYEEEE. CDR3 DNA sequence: TGTGCCAGCAGCTTGGAGCTAACTGGGGCCAACGTCCTGACTTTC. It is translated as CASSLELTGANVLTF.

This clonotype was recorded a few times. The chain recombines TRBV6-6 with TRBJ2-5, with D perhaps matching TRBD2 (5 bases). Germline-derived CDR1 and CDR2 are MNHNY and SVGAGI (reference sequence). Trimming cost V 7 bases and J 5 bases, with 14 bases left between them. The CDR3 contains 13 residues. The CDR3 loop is CASTNDPGETQYF. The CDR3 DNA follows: TGTGCCAGCACTAACGACCCGGGGGAGACCCAGTACTTC.

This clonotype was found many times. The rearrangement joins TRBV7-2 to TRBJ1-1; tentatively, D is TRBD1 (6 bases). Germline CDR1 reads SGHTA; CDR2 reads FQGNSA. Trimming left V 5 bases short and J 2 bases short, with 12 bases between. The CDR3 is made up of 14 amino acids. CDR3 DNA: TGTGCCAGCAGCCGACAGGTTAGCAACACTGAAGCTTTCTTT. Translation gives CASSRQVSNTEAFF.

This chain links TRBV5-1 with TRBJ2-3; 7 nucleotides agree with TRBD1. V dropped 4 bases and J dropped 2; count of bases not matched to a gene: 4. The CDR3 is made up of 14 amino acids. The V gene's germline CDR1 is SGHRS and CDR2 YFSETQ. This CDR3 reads CASSPTGVTDTQYF. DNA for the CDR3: TGCGCCAGCAGCCCCACAGGGGTCACAGATACGCAGTATTTT.

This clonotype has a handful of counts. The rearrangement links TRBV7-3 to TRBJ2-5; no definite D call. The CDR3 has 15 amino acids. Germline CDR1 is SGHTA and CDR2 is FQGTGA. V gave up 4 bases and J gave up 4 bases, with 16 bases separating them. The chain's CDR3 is CASSSGQVVRETQYF. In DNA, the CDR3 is TGTGCCAGCAGCTCCGGGCAGGTTGTCAGAGAGACCCAGTACTTC. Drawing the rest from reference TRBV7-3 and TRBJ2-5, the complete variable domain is GAGVSQTPSNKVTEKGKYVELRCDPISGHTALYWYRQSLGQGPEFLIYFQGTGAADDSGLPNDRFFAVRPEGSVSTLKIQRTERGDSAVYLCASSSGQVVRETQYFGPGTRLLVL.

The CDR3 loop reads CASSQGRGANNQPQHF. DNA for the CDR3: TGCGCCAGCAGCCAAGGCAGGGGGGCGAACAATCAGCCCCAGCATTTT. V is TRBV4-1 and J is TRBJ1-5; 7 bases fit TRBD1. The CDR3 runs 16 residues. V was clipped by 1 base and J by 3 bases; unmatched bases: 6. Per the germline V gene, CDR1 is MGHRA and CDR2 is YSYEKL.

The CDR3 spells CASSKMLAAADTQYF. The CDR3 DNA reads TGCGCCAGCAGCAAGATGTTGGCAGCGGCAGATACGCAGTATTTT. The chain recombines TRBV5-1 with TRBJ2-3, with a weak D call TRBD2 (5 bases). The germline CDR1 and CDR2 sequences are SGHRS and YFSETQ. The CDR3 has 15 amino acids. The V and J ends lost 4 bases and 4 bases respectively, with 16 bases between them.

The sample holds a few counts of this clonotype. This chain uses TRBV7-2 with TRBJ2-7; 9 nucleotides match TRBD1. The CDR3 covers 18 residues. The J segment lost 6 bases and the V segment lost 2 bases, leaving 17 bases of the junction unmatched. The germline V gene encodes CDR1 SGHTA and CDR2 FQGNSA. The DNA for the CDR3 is TGTGCCAGCAGCTTACGAGCCCCCGGGACAGGGTATTTCCGCGAGCAGTACGTC. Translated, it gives CASSLRAPGTGYFREQYV.

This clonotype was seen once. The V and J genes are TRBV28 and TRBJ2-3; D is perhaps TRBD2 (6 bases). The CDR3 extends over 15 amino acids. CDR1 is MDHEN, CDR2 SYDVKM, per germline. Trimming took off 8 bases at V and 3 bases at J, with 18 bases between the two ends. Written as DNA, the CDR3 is TGTGCCAGCGGTAAATCGGGACGGGGGACAGATACGCAGTATTTT. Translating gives CASGKSGRGTDTQYF.

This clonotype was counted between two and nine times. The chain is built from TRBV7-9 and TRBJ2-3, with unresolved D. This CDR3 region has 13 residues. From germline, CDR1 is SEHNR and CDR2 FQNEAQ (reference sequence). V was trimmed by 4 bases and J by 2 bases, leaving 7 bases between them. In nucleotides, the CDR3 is TGTGCCAGCAGCTCCGGGTTCACAGATACGCAGTATTTT. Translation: CASSSGFTDTQYF. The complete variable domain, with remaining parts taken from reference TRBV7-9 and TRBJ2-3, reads DTGVSQNPRHKITKRGQNVTFRCDPISEHNRLYWYRQTLGQGPEFLTYFQNEAQLEKSRLLSDRFSAERPKGSFSTLEIQRTEQGDSAMYLCASSSGFTDTQYFGPGTRLTVL.

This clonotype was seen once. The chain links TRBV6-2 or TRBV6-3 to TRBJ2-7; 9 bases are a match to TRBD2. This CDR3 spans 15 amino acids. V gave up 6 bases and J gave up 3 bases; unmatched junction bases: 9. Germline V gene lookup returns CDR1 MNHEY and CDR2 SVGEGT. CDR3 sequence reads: CASSPGGSGSYEQYV. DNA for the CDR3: TGTGCCAGCAGCCCGGGTGGTAGCGGGAGCTACGAGCAGTACGTC.

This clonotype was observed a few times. The CDR3 DNA sequence: TGTGCCAGCAGTTACTCGAGACTGTATAGCAATCAGCCCCAGCATTTT. Amino acid sequence: CASSYSRLYSNQPQHF. V is TRBV6-5 and J is TRBJ1-5; D gene uncertain. V was cut by 0 bases and J by 0 bases, with 9 bases left in between. The CDR3 consists of 16 residues. In germline, CDR1 is MNHEY, CDR2 SVGAGI.

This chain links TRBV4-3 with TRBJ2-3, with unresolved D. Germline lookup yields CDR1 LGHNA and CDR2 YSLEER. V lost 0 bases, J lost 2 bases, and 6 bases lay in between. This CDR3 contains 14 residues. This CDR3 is CASSQDELTDTQYF. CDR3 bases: TGCGCCAGCAGCCAAGATGAGCTCACAGATACGCAGTATTTT.

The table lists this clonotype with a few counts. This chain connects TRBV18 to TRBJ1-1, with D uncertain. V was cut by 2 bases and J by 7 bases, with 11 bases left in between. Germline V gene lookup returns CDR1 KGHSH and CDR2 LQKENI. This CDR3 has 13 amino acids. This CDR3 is CASSPNPGNEAFF. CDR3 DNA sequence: TGTGCCAGCTCACCAAATCCAGGCAATGAAGCTTTCTTT.

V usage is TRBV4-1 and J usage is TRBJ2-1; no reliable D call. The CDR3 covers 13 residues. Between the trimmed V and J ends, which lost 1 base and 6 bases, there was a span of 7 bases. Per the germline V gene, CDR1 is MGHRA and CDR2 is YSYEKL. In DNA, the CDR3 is TGCGCCAGCAGCCAAGTGAATGGCAATGAGCAGTTCTTC. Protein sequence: CASSQVNGNEQFF.

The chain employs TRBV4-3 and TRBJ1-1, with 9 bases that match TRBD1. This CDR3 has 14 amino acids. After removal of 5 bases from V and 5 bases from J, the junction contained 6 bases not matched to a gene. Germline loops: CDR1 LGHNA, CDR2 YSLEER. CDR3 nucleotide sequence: TGCGCCAGCAGCTGGGGGACAGGGCGAACTGAAGCTTTCTTT. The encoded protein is CASSWGTGRTEAFF.